This is a list of T cell receptor beta chains from one sample in a study of T cell responses to AZD1222 COVID-19 vaccine. Some clones are missing from TCRdb's copy, which holds only in-frame ones; the method was immunoSEQ multiplex PCR. The table lists approximately 120,000 clones, 85% to 95% of them singletons. The sample was peripheral blood, taken on day 0 of AZD1222 vaccination. These TCRs come from an adult in good health. Both conserved end residues are part of each CDR3. Each record gives: V gene, J gene, CDR3 length, D gene, clone size, CDR3 DNA, CDR3 protein. A D gene is named only where the DNA matches it firmly. Clone size, where shown, is once, few, many, or a class for clones that have expanded.

>TRBV6-4|TRBJ1-2|15|TRBD1|.
TGTGCCAGCAGTGACAAACCCGGGACAGGGTCAGGCTACACCTTC
CASSDKPGTGSGYTF
>TRBV6-1|TRBJ1-4|13|TRBD1|few
TGTGCCAGCAGTGAAACGGACAGGGGAAAACTGTTTTTT
CASSETDRGKLFF
>TRBV6-6|TRBJ2-6|19|TRBD1|.
TGTGCCAGCAGTCCCCATCCGGGACAGAGCTTATATGGGGCCAACGTCCTGACTTTC
CASSPHPGQSLYGANVLTF
>TRBV9|TRBJ2-5|14|.|.
TGTGCCAGCAGCGGAAGACAGACGCAAGAGACCCAGTACTTC
CASSGRQTQETQYF
>TRBV6-5|TRBJ1-3|14|.|.
TGTGCCAGCCGTCCCCCCGGCCAGGGGAGTACCATATATTTT
CASRPPGQGSTIYF
>TRBV27|TRBJ1-5|14|TRBD1|.
TGTGCCACCGGAGGACAGGCCGACAATCAGCCCCAGCATTTT
CATGGQADNQPQHF
>TRBV20-1|TRBJ2-1|15|.|.
TGCAGTGCTAGTAAGGCAGGCCCCTTAATCAATGAGCAGTTCTTC
CSASKAGPLINEQFF
>TRBV18|TRBJ1-5|14|.|.
TGTGCCAGCTCACCGGGCACAGGGTGGACGCCCCAGCATTTT
CASSPGTGWTPQHF
>TRBV27|TRBJ2-1|18|TRBD1|.
TGTGCCAGCAGCCCCTTACGGACAGGGGTCAGCTCCTACAATGAGCAGTTCTTC
CASSPLRTGVSSYNEQFF
>TRBV6-2/TRBV6-3|TRBJ1-2|13|.|.
TGTGCCAGCAGTACGGACAGTAACTATGGCTACACCTTC
CASSTDSNYGYTF
>TRBV5-6|TRBJ1-5|13|.|.
TGTGCCAGCAGCTCCAGGGTAGATCAGCCCCAGCATTTT
CASSSRVDQPQHF
>TRBV5-1|TRBJ1-2|16|.|.
TGCGCCAGCAGCTTGGACGGGGCGGAGGCTAACTATGGCTACACCTTC
CASSLDGAEANYGYTF
>TRBV7-9|TRBJ2-7|16|.|.
TGTGCCAGCAGCTTAGTATCCGGGCCCGCCCCGAACGAGCAGTACTTC
CASSLVSGPAPNEQYF
>TRBV4-1|TRBJ2-1|15|.|.
TGCGCCAGCAGCCAAGATGAGGGAAAGCTGGGTGAGCAGTTCTTC
CASSQDEGKLGEQFF
>TRBV5-1|TRBJ2-1|16|TRBD1|.
TGCGCCAGCAGCTCCGCTTGGGGACAGAACTACAATGAGCAGTTCTTC
CASSSAWGQNYNEQFF
>TRBV27|TRBJ2-5|16|TRBD1|.
TGTGCCAGCAGTTTACAGAGGACAGGGGCGAGGGAGACCCAGTACTTC
CASSLQRTGARETQYF
>TRBV6-2/TRBV6-3|TRBJ1-2|15|.|.
TGTGCCAGCAGTTACTCGGTCAGCGCAACGAATGGCTACACCTTC
CASSYSVSATNGYTF
>TRBV30|TRBJ1-1|14|TRBD1|.
TGTGCCTGGAGGAGGGACAGAATGAACACTGAAGCTTTCTTT
CAWRRDRMNTEAFF
>TRBV7-3|TRBJ2-3|15|.|.
TGTGCCAGCAGCTTAAGCCCAGGGTCGGCAGATACGCAGTATTTT
CASSLSPGSADTQYF
>TRBV3-1/TRBV3-2|TRBJ2-1|13|TRBD2|.
TGTGCCAGCAGCCTCGGACTAGTCGGCGAGCAGTTCTTC
CASSLGLVGEQFF
>TRBV5-8|TRBJ1-6|15|.|.
TGTGCCAGCAGCTTCGGGCAGGGGTTTCGGACACCCCTCCACTTT
CASSFGQGFRTPLHF
>TRBV6-2/TRBV6-3|TRBJ1-2|12|.|.
TGTGCCAGCAGTGCGGGCGACTATGGCTACACCTTC
CASSAGDYGYTF
>TRBV18|TRBJ1-4|14|.|once
TGTGCCAGCTCCGCCAGTGCAACTAATGAAAAACTGTTTTTT
CASSASATNEKLFF
>TRBV7-7|TRBJ2-5|15|TRBD2|.
TGTGCCAGCAGCTCCGGAGCGGGGGGGCAAGAGACCCAGTACTTC
CASSSGAGGQETQYF
>TRBV7-8|TRBJ1-5|15|TRBD1|few
TGTGCCAGCAGCGTGGGACAGGGAGACAATCAGCCCCAGCATTTT
CASSVGQGDNQPQHF
>TRBV10-3|TRBJ1-3|13|.|.
TGTGCCATCAGTGAGTCGGGTGGAAACACCATATATTTT
CAISESGGNTIYF
>TRBV11-2|TRBJ2-5|14|TRBD2|.
TGTGCCAGCAGCCCTAGGACTAGCGGGGGGGCCCCGAACTTC
CASSPRTSGGAPNF
>TRBV4-1|TRBJ1-5|15|.|.
TGCGCCAGCAGCCAAGAGGGACGGGCCTCTCAGCCCCAGCATTTT
CASSQEGRASQPQHF
>TRBV10-2|TRBJ2-5|15|TRBD1|.
TGCGCCAGCAGTGAGCCAGTGGACAGGACAGAGACCCAGTACTTC
CASSEPVDRTETQYF
>TRBV19|TRBJ2-7|14|.|once
TGTGCCAGTAGTCCACGGACGGAGGCCTACGAGCAGTACTTC
CASSPRTEAYEQYF
>TRBV7-2|TRBJ1-5|18|.|.
TGTGCCAGCAGCTTAGAGGGGGTACCATGGAGGTCTGGGCAGCCCCAGCATTTT
CASSLEGVPWRSGQPQHF
>TRBV18|TRBJ2-7|12|.|.
TGTGCCAGCTCACCAGCTGACAGGGAGCAGTACTTC
CASSPADREQYF
>TRBV6-2/TRBV6-3|TRBJ1-5|15|.|.
TGTGCCAGCAGCAATGGGGCAGGGGGCAATCAGCCCCAGCATTTT
CASSNGAGGNQPQHF
>TRBV10-3|TRBJ2-3|11|.|.
TGTGCCACTACTAGGAAAGATACGCAGTATTTT
CATTRKDTQYF
>TRBV11-2|TRBJ2-2|19|TRBD2|.
TGTGCCAGCAGCTTAGGTGGGGCGATGCGGGGGACGGTCACCGGGGAGCTGTTTTTT
CASSLGGAMRGTVTGELFF
>TRBV30|TRBJ1-2|15|TRBD1|.
TGTGCCTGGTTTGGACAGGCGGGATTTAACTATGGCTACACCTTC
CAWFGQAGFNYGYTF
>TRBV16|TRBJ1-2|15|.|.
TGTGCCAGCAGCCCGCAACGGGTAACTATCTATGGCTACACCTTC
CASSPQRVTIYGYTF
>TRBV3-1/TRBV3-2|TRBJ2-1|16|TRBD2|.
TGTGCCAGCAGCCAAAGGACTAGCGGGGTGTACAATGAGCAGTTCTTC
CASSQRTSGVYNEQFF
>TRBV6-1|TRBJ1-4|19|TRBD1|.
TGTGCCAGCAGTGAAGATTTTGGGGCCTCGGACAGGCTGAATGAAAAACTGTTTTTT
CASSEDFGASDRLNEKLFF
>TRBV12-3/TRBV12-4|TRBJ1-1|12|.|.
TGTGCCAGCAGCTCGATCAACACTGAAGCTTTCTTT
CASSSINTEAFF
>TRBV5-1|TRBJ2-3|16|.|.
TGCGCCAGCAGCTCCCCGGTTGGGGCAAGCACAGATACGCAGTATTTT
CASSSPVGASTDTQYF
>TRBV2|TRBJ1-5|15|TRBD1|.
TGTGCCAGCAGTGGACCAGGGGGCCTATTACAGCCCCAGCATTTT
CASSGPGGLLQPQHF
>TRBV6-6|TRBJ1-1|17|TRBD1|.
TGTGCCAGCAGTCGGGGGGGACAGGGGGCTATGAACACTGAAGCTTTCTTT
CASSRGGQGAMNTEAFF
>TRBV29-1|TRBJ1-2|10|.|.
TGCAGCGTTGACAGGGGTGGCTACACCTTC
CSVDRGGYTF
>TRBV14|TRBJ1-1|13|.|.
TGTGCCAGCAGCCAACGAGTAAGGGTAGAAGCTTTCTTT
CASSQRVRVEAFF
>TRBV3-1/TRBV3-2|TRBJ1-6|15|.|.
TGTGCCAGCAGCCCTCGGGGGTATGGTAATTCACCCCTCCACTTT
CASSPRGYGNSPLHF
>TRBV5-1|TRBJ1-1|14|.|once
TGCGCCAGCAGCCCCCGAGGGACGGACACTGAAGCTTTCTTT
CASSPRGTDTEAFF
>TRBV5-5|TRBJ1-6|16|.|.
TGTGCCAGCAGCCGACAGCCGTCGGATTATAATTCACCCCTCCACTTT
CASSRQPSDYNSPLHF
>TRBV7-2|TRBJ1-2|15|.|.
TGTGCCAGCAGCCTGGACTCGCCGATTTCCTATGGCTACACCTTC
CASSLDSPISYGYTF
>TRBV14|TRBJ2-7|14|.|.
TGTGCCAGCAGCCAAGGTCTCAGAAACTACGAGCAGTACTTC
CASSQGLRNYEQYF
>TRBV5-6|TRBJ1-2|13|TRBD1|.
TGTGCCAGCAGCTGGGGACAGAACTATGGCTACACCTTC
CASSWGQNYGYTF
>TRBV7-9|TRBJ1-2|13|.|.
TGTGCCAGCAGCTTGGGCAGGGGTCATGGCTACACCTTC
CASSLGRGHGYTF
>TRBV10-2|TRBJ1-1|14|.|.
TGCGCCAGCAGTGACCCGGGGGCGAACACTGAAGCTTTCTTT
CASSDPGANTEAFF
>TRBV19|TRBJ1-1|13|.|.
TGTGCCAGTAACCCCCAGCTGGCCACTGAAGCTTTCTTT
CASNPQLATEAFF